Given below is one T cell receptor beta chain in context. Its antigen is not yet known. Per-base qualities were not stored, and no clone one base away is much larger. The germline V gene (reference sequence) supplies CDR1 SGHAT and CDR2 FQDESV. The V and J ends are trimmed by 1 base and 1 base, leaving 11 bases between them. Including cysteine and phenylalanine, the CDR3 has 15 amino acids. The CDR3 DNA has 45 bases and is translated from base 1. Libraries came from the immunoSEQ multiplex PCR assay. A mixture of 60 forward primers for TCR Vbeta segments and 13 reverse primers for TCR Jbeta segments was used in the multiplex PCR. Amplification of the CDR3 region of rearranged TCR beta genes was performed with a multiplex PCR assay on genomic DNA. The amplified TCR beta libraries were sequenced on the Illumina HiSeq System as 87-base-pair reads. Concerning the study's data processing: A later analysis tallied 75 million to 95 million unique TCR beta chains across the 666 repertoires, and some 12 million of those chains were shared by two or more donors. To remove PCR and sequencing errors, raw reads were error-corrected and collapsed into unique sequences using a nearest-neighbor algorithm that merged closely related sequences. V, D and J gene segments were assigned by aligning CDR3 sequences to IMGT reference sequences. Each retained sequence needed at least a six-nucleotide match to both a V gene segment and a J gene segment. A rearrangement counted as productive if the CDR3 had no stop codons and remained in frame with V and J, and every other rearrangement counted as non-productive. CDR3 was defined by IMGT convention, running from the second conserved V-encoded cysteine to the conserved J-encoded phenylalanine. The earlier analysis of roughly 590 of the donors excluded any sequence lacking an unambiguous match to a single V gene segment. An earlier analysis of a few hundred of the donors called V segments functional above 56.7% productive rearrangements and segregating when the between-donor standard deviation exceeded 5%. To diagnose cytomegalovirus status from the catalog of TCR beta chain sequences, a statistical classification framework was built. A later analysis assigned V and J genes by comparing TCR nucleotide sequences with IMGT/GENE-DB human TR gene sequences. Using the TCRdist pipeline, a later analysis assigned CDR3 sequences along with most-parsimonious VDJ recombination scenarios. In a later analysis, every TCR beta chain was defined by the combination of its CDR3 amino acid sequence and its V-gene family, and reads without a unique V-gene family were dropped. As a way to deal with suspected cross-contamination and a sequencing artifact, a later analysis dropped roughly 600 nucleotide sequences that were highly shared and had low generation probability. In a later analysis, a clonal expansion index was calculated for each public chain from normalized within-repertoire ranks of inferred template counts. A later analysis computed generation probabilities with a VDJ recombination model fitted to out-of-frame rearrangements, and checked the results against IGoR. A later analysis scored TCR-TCR, TCR-HLA and TCR-CMV co-occurrence with hypergeometric tests, applying a repertoire-size bias correction to TCR pairs. In a later analysis, false discovery rates were estimated by permuting HLA or CMV assignments 20 times. In a later analysis, co-occurring TCRs were grouped using DBSCAN, with TCRdist sequence similarity added in when clustering inside HLA-allele-positive subsets. Repertoires with fewer than 30,000 or more than 120,000 public chains, plus five repertoires with anomalous nucleotide sharing, were excluded from co-occurrence clustering. This immuneACCESS table, as held by TCRdb, lists in-frame sequences with V and J called but not all clones. Of the missing ones, under half trace to an unresolved V gene in checked studies; the others have no known cause. That table gives V, J and clone size, and the DNA gave D and trimming. The sample contains about 160,000 clones, 79% of them found a single time. The ten most abundant clones make up roughly 1.9% of the sample.

In total, just over 650 healthy bone marrow donors made up the cohort. All cohort members were sampled while nominally healthy, although unrecorded immune exposures were likely present. The donor was CMV seronegative and belonged to the group of over 300 seronegative cohort members. Every donor gave a peripheral blood sample, and the peripheral blood mononuclear cells from that sample were used for TCR beta sequencing. Genomic DNA was extracted from the blood cell samples with the Qiagen DNeasy Blood Extraction Kit. This record comes from a study of cytomegalovirus exposure and HLA in healthy donors (TCRdb year 2017). Study-wide context: According to an earlier analysis of 587 of the donors, some 180 million T cells yielded 117 million unique TCR beta sequences and 276 Gb of sequence data. About 280 gigabases of sequencing data and around 85 million unique TCR sequences made up an early release that covered several hundred HLA-typed donors. The genetic ancestry cluster associated with self-reported Caucasian donors included over 65% of the roughly 380 genotyped donors. The aim of the study was to test whether cataloging public T cell receptors could identify signatures of past pathogen exposure. The study used immunosequencing to profile the T cell repertoires of some 600 subjects and linked those repertoires to cytomegalovirus serostatus. In addition to the first cohort of approximately 650 subjects, a separate validation cohort of around 110 different subjects was used. To predict cytomegalovirus infection status, the study combined high-throughput TCR immunosequencing, statistical association of individual TCRs with disease status, and machine learning. A later analysis re-examined previously published TCR beta repertoires from 610 or so donors and added high-resolution HLA genotyping to investigate patterns of TCR occurrence. The later analysis used no new phenotypic data to find candidate immune exposures, relying instead on TCR beta sequences and their occurrence across donors. To decide whether each TCR beta V gene segment behaved as functional or pseudogenic, an earlier analysis of some 600 of the donors relied on high-throughput TCR beta sequencing. Donor age, sex, ethnicity and CMV serostatus were compiled alongside the repertoire data. Genome-wide SNP genotypes for about three fifths of the 666 donors were used in a later genetic analysis, which treated that subset as a discovery cohort. Every discovery cohort repertoire had been produced on one sequencing platform. Class I and class II HLA loci were covered by the typing at four-digit resolution. Typing coverage differed by locus: A, B, C, DRB1 and DQB1 were typed in about 629-630 donors, DQA1 in about 550, DPA1 in some 600, and DPB1 in just under 490. About five DR-DQ haplotypes were treated as single units for association and clustering because of strong linkage in the cohort. On average, 235,054 unique TCR beta nucleotide sequences were sequenced per donor among some 420 genotyped donors of the cohort, with roughly 19% of those sequences being non-productive. Beyond this particular receptor, the publication reports: The study listed 150 to 200 TCR beta chains as associated with cytomegalovirus. Most TCR sequences were observed very rarely across donors, whereas some public TCRs were present in many individuals. In a later genetic analysis, fewer N-insertions in productive TCRs were reported among donors in an Asian-associated ancestry cluster than the roughly 700-donor mean. Linkage disequilibrium might explain the correlated functional status among segregating V segments, but an unknown experimental factor could not be excluded. Specific HLA alleles were associated with more than 15,000 TCR beta sequences at a false discovery rate of 0.05 in a later analysis. According to a later analysis, parvovirus B19, influenza, CMV and Epstein-Barr virus appeared linked to several top co-occurrence clusters. A group of highly shared sequence variants was considered likely to be a technical artifact of the sequencing pipeline. In a later analysis, TCR association rates were found to vary across HLA loci, with the most associated TCRs seen for DRB1 alleles and the fewest for HLA-C alleles. A later analysis found that most CMV-associated TCR beta chains appeared HLA-restricted, with HLA associations seemingly driven largely by CMV exposure. In a later analysis, HLA-associated TCR beta chains showed more clonal expansion and lower generation probabilities than non-associated chains that were equally common. The only immune exposure information available for the cohort was CMV serostatus. HLA typing was unavailable for some donors at each locus, so association tests used only the typed subset. The cohort was sequenced for TCR beta chains only, and without alpha or paired-chain data the features that could be detected were limited. A further reported finding was that TCR beta sequences accurately predicted the HLA-A and HLA-B alleles for most subjects in the first cohort. The earlier analysis of some 540 of the donors excluded approximately 15 rarely observed V segments, including chromosome 9 orphons, because counts were too low. V-gene and J-gene trimming of TCR beta chains was associated with a missense DCLRE1C variant in a later genetic analysis, and the association was replicated in an independent cohort. Broadly in line with IMGT annotations, most TCR beta V segments showed up in productive rearrangements about 87% or about 30% of the time in an earlier analysis of 587 of the donors. In vitro tests confirmed that a few of the cytomegalovirus-associated TCR beta chains recognize cytomegalovirus antigens. The authors suggested that the approach could potentially be generalized to other disease states and immunological phenotypes. When HLA alleles, especially DR and DQ, strongly co-occurred, attributing TCR associations to individual alleles was difficult. The classifier was reported to diagnose cytomegalovirus status with high specificity and sensitivity in both the original and validation cohorts. Presence/absence analyses assumed roughly uniform sequencing depth across donors, an assumption that may not hold. Because the 87-base-pair reads could not distinguish some IMGT-functional V segments, including TRBV6-2 and TRBV6-3, those segments were excluded.

Source material: PBMCs. The rearrangement joined TRBV11-1 to TRBJ2-7; D gene: possibly TRBD2, on 6 matching bases. The TCR was taken from a man in his forties or fifties in good health and CMV-seronegative. The sequenced DNA: TGTGCCAGCAGCTTAGTCGTGGGGGGTTCCTACGAGCAGTACTTC. The encoded protein is CASSLVVGGSYEQYF.